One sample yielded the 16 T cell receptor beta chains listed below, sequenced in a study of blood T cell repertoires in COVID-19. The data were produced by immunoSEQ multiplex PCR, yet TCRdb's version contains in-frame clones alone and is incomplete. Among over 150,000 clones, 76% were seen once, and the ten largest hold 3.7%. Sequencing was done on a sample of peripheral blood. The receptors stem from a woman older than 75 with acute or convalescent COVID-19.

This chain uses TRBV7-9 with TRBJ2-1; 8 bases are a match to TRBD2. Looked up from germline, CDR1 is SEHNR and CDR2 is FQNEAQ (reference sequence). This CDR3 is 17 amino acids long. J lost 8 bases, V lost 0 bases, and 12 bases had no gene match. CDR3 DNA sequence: TGTGCCAGCAGCTTAGCTTATGGGACTAGTTCGTTGGATGAGCAGTTCTTC. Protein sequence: CASSLAYGTSSLDEQFF.

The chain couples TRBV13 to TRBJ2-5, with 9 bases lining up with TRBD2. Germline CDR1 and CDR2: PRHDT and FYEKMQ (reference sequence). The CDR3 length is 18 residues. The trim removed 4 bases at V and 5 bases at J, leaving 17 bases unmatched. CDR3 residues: CASSSRLVAGEVWETQYF. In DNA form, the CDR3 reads TGTGCCAGCAGCTCCCGCTTGGTAGCGGGGGAGGTGTGGGAGACCCAGTACTTC.

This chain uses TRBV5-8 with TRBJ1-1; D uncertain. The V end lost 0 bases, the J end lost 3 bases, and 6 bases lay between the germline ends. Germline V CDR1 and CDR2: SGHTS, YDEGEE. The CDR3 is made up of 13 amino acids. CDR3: CASSLEQHTEAFF. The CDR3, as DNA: TGTGCCAGCAGCTTGGAGCAACACACTGAAGCTTTCTTT.

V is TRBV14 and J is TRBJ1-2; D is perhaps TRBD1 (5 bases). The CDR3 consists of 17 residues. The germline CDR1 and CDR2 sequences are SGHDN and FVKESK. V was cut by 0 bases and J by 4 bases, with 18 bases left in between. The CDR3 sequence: CASSQDFRPRDSYGYTF. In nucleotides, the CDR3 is TGTGCCAGCAGCCAAGACTTTAGACCGAGAGACAGCTATGGCTACACCTTC.

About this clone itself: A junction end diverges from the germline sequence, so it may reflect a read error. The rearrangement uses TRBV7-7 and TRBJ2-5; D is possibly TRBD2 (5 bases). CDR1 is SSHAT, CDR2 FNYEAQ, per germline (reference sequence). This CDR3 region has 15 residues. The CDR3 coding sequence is TGTGCTAGCAGCTTAGCGATAAACAGCCAAGAGACCCAGTACTTC. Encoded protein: CASSLAINSQETQYF. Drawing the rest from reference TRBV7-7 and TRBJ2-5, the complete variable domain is GAGVSQSPRYKVTKRGQDVTLRCDPISSHATLYWYQQALGQGPEFLTYFNYEAQPDKSGLPSDRFSAERPEGSISTLTIQRTEQRDSAMYRCASSLAINSQETQYFGPGTRLLVL.

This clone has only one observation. CDR3 sequence (DNA): TGTGCCAGCAGCCCATACGAGAGGTTACCCCTCCACTTT. Its translation is CASSPYERLPLHF. This chain links TRBV27 with TRBJ1-6; no clear D gene. Trimming pared 6 bases from V and 12 bases from J, leaving 15 bases between. Germline V gene sequence: CDR1 MNHEY, CDR2 SMNVEV (reference sequence). There are 13 residues in the CDR3.

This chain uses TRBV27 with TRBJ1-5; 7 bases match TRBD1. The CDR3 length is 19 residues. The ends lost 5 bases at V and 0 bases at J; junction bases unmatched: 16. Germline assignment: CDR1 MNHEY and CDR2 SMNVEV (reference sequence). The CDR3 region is CASSRTGTALQNSNQPQHF. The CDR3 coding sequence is TGTGCCAGCAGTAGAACCGGGACAGCACTCCAGAATAGCAATCAGCCCCAGCATTTT.

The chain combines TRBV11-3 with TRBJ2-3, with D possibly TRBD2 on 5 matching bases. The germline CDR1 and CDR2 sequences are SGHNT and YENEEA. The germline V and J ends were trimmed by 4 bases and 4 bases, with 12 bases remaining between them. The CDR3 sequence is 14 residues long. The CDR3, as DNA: TGTGCCAGCAGCTCCTACGGACTTTCAGATACGCAGTATTTT. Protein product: CASSSYGLSDTQYF. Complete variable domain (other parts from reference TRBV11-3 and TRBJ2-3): EAGVVQSPRYKIIEKKQPVAFWCNPISGHNTLYWYLQNLGQGPELLIRYENEEAVDDSQLPKDRFSAERLKGVDSTLKIQPAELGDSAVYLCASSSYGLSDTQYFGPGTRLTVL.

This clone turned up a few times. The CDR3 spells CASSRLGQGGGYTF. CDR3 sequence (DNA): TGTGCCAGCAGCCGCCTTGGACAGGGTGGCGGCTACACCTTC. The chain couples TRBV6-6 to TRBJ1-2; the match to TRBD1 covers 8 bases. Germline V gene data show CDR1 as MNHNY and CDR2 as SVGAGI (reference sequence). The V segment lost 6 bases and the J segment 8 bases; nucleotides outside the gene matches: 11. This CDR3 comprises 14 residues.

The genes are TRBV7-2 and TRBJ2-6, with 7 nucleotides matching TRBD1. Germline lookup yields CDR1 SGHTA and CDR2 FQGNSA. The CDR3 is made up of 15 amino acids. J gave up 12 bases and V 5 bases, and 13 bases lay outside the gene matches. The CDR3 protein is CASSLSGTASGVLTF. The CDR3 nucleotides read TGTGCCAGCAGCCTGTCCGGGACAGCCTCCGGCGTCCTGACTTTC.

CDR3 protein: CASSRTGGSSYNEQFF. The CDR3 DNA is TGCGCCAGCAGCCGAACGGGGGGGAGCTCCTACAATGAGCAGTTCTTC. The chain carries TRBV5-1 and TRBJ2-1, with 8 nucleotides matching TRBD2. From germline, CDR1 is SGHRS and CDR2 YFSETQ. There are 16 residues in the CDR3. The J segment lost 0 bases and the V segment lost 4 bases, leaving 6 bases of the junction unmatched.

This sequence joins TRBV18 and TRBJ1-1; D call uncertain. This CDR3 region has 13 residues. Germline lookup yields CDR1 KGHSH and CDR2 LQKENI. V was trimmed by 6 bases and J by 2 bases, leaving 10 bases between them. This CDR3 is CASSPVENTEAFF. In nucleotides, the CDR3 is TGTGCCAGCTCGCCGGTTGAAAACACTGAAGCTTTCTTT.

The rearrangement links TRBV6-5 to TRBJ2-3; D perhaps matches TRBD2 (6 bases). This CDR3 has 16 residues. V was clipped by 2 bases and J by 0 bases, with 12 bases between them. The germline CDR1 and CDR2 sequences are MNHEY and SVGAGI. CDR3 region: CASSYQAGWSTDTQYF. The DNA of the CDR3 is TGTGCCAGCAGTTACCAGGCGGGGTGGAGCACAGATACGCAGTATTTT.

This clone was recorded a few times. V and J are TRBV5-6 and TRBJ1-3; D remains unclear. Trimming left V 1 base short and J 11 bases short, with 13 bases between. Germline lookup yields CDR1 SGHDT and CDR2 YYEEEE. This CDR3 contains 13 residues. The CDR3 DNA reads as TGTGCCAGCAGCTTGAGTCAAAGGGAGGCCATATATTTT. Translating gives CASSLSQREAIYF.

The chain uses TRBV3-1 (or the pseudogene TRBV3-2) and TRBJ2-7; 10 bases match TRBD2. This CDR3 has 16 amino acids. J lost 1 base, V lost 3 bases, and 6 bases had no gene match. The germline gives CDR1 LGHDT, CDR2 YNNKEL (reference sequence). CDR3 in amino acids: CASSHISGGISYEQYF. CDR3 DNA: TGTGCCAGCAGCCATATTAGCGGGGGGATATCCTACGAGCAGTACTTC.

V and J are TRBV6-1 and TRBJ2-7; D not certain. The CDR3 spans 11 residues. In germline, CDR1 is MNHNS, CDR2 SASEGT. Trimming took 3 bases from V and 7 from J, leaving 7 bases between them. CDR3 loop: CASSDTIEQYF. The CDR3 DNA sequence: TGTGCCAGCAGTGATACTATTGAGCAGTACTTC.